This TCR beta chain was identified during a study of technical replicates of blood from a handful of donors. Germline values: CDR1 SGHRS, CDR2 YFSETQ. The CDR3 runs 13 residues. V lost 6 bases and J 1 base, leaving 10 bases between the germline ends. Some clones are missing from TCRdb's copy, which holds only in-frame ones; the method was immunoSEQ multiplex PCR. The sample records tens of thousands of clones, 85% to 95% being singletons. The origin of this receptor is a human donor in good health. The V and J genes are TRBV5-1 and TRBJ1-1, with D unresolved. Sequenced: T cells isolated from PBMCs. The CDR3 is CASTLGGNTEAFF. DNA of the CDR3: TGCGCCAGCACCTTAGGCGGGAACACTGAAGCTTTCTTT.